Below are 26 T cell receptor beta chains sequenced from a single sample in a study of beta chain features in type 1 diabetes. Study conclusions and caveats: TCRB CDR3 length was moderately but significantly reduced in all four CD4+ subsets of Type 1 diabetes patients.

These receptors are not linked to any known antigen. The whole isolated RNA underwent reverse transcription, so sequencing captured expressed TCRB transcripts. The protocol was immunoSEQ multiplex PCR, while the TCRdb copy is restricted to in-frame clones and leaves out a portion. The sample lists around 600,000 clones; 9.5% to 15% were seen once. Sequencing was performed on naive CD4+ T cells from blood. Every receptor here comes from a man aged 25-45 years with type 1 diabetes.

The chain carries TRBV4-3 and TRBJ2-2; 8 nucleotides line up with TRBD2. CDR1 is LGHNA, CDR2 YSLEER, per germline. V lost 2 bases and J lost 4; bases outside the gene matches: 9. This CDR3 region has 17 residues. The CDR3 DNA sequence: TGCGCCAGCAGCCAAAAACCGGGACTAGGAGGCACCGGGGAGCTGTTTTTT. It is translated as CASSQKPGLGGTGELFF.

In this sample, this clone turned up a few times. Other DNA sequences in the sample encode the same CDR3. The V gene is TRBV29-1, the J gene TRBJ2-7; D is possibly TRBD1 or TRBD2 (6 bases each). The V end was cut by 4 bases, the J end by 1 base, with 14 bases between. Germline loops: CDR1 SQVTM, CDR2 ANQGSEA. The CDR3 covers 14 residues. This CDR3 reads CSVGGQGGSYEQYF. As DNA, the CDR3 is TGCAGCGTTGGGGGGCAGGGAGGATCCTACGAGCAGTACTTC.

This chain connects TRBV4-1 to TRBJ2-2; a weak D match, TRBD1 (5 bases). The CDR3 contains 17 residues. V was cut by 5 bases and J by 2 bases, with 18 bases left in between. The germline gives CDR1 MGHRA, CDR2 YSYEKL. CDR3 bases: TGCGCCAGCAGCTCCTATCCGGAACAGGTCAACACCGGGGAGCTGTTTTTT. Protein product: CASSSYPEQVNTGELFF.

This chain uses TRBV7-2 with TRBJ2-2; TRBD1 agrees at 9 bases. The germline CDR1 and CDR2 sequences are SGHTA and FQGNSA. The CDR3 extends over 15 amino acids. The V segment lost 5 bases and the J segment 5 bases; nucleotides outside the gene matches: 6. The CDR3 sequence is CASSRGTGWTGELFF. The CDR3 bases are TGTGCCAGCAGCCGAGGGACAGGGTGGACCGGGGAGCTGTTTTTT.

This chain joins TRBV27 and TRBJ2-1; the D is unclear. Trimming cost V 4 bases and J 8 bases, with 6 bases left between them. The CDR3 loop spans 11 amino acids. Germline CDR1 and CDR2: MNHEY and SMNVEV (reference sequence). CDR3 in amino acids: CASSSIYEQFF. The CDR3 bases are TGTGCCAGCAGTTCTATCTATGAGCAGTTCTTC.

The J gene is TRBJ1-6, the V gene TRBV4-3; 9 nucleotides align to TRBD1. CDR3 length: 15 residues. After removal of 0 bases from V and 8 bases from J, the junction contained 2 bases not matched to a gene. The germline CDR1 and CDR2 sequences are LGHNA and YSLEER. CDR3 nucleotide sequence: TGCGCCAGCAGCCAAGAATGGACAGGGGATTCACCCCTCCACTTT. Its protein is CASSQEWTGDSPLHF.

The rearrangement uses TRBV29-1 and TRBJ1-1; tentatively, D is TRBD1 (5 bases). The CDR3 is made up of 12 amino acids. Trimming left V 6 bases short and J 4 bases short, with 12 bases between. Looked up from germline, CDR1 is SQVTM and CDR2 is ANQGSEA. The CDR3 spells CSVALGGTEAFF. The CDR3 DNA follows: TGCAGCGTGGCGTTGGGGGGCACTGAAGCTTTCTTT.

This chain connects TRBV28 to TRBJ2-3; D is ambiguous. This CDR3 is built from 14 residues. V was cut by 2 bases and J by 1 base, with 7 bases left in between. Germline V gene sequence: CDR1 MDHEN, CDR2 SYDVKM. The CDR3 reads CASSLGQGTDTQYF. CDR3 coding DNA: TGTGCCAGCAGTTTAGGGCAGGGCACAGATACGCAGTATTTT. Using reference TRBV28 and TRBJ2-3 for the parts outside the CDR3, the full variable domain is DVKVTQSSRYLVKRTGEKVFLECVQDMDHENMFWYRQDPGLGLRLIYFSYDVKMKEKGDIPEGYSVSREKKERFSLILESASTNQTSMYLCASSLGQGTDTQYFGPGTRLTVL.

The genes are TRBV2 and TRBJ1-2; TRBD1 matches at 9 bases. The CDR3 extends over 14 amino acids. The V and J ends lost 7 bases and 8 bases, in that order; junction bases with no gene match: 11. Germline V lookup: CDR1 SNHLY, CDR2 FYNNEI. CDR3 bases: TGTGCCAGCAAGCTGGGACAGGGTGTATACGGCTACACCTTC. Translation gives CASKLGQGVYGYTF. The full variable domain, rest sourced from reference TRBV2 and TRBJ1-2, is EPEVTQTPSHQVTQMGQEVILRCVPISNHLYFYWYRQILGQKVEFLVSFYNNEISEKSEIFDDQFSVERPDGSNFTLKIRSTKLEDSAMYFCASKLGQGVYGYTFGSGTRLTVV.

This clone was picked up a small number of times. The chain uses TRBV7-9 and TRBJ2-7, with D uncertain. CDR3 size: 14 residues. V was cut by 4 bases and J by 7 bases, with 17 bases left in between. The germline CDR1 and CDR2 sequences are SEHNR and FQNEAQ (reference sequence). CDR3 amino acids: CASSSTVRIPEQYF. The CDR3 nucleotides read TGTGCCAGCAGCTCCACGGTCAGAATCCCGGAGCAGTACTTC.

The rearrangement links TRBV19 to TRBJ2-3; no reliable D call. Germline V gives CDR1 LNHDA, CDR2 SQIVND (reference sequence). The CDR3 runs to 13 residues. The germline V and J ends were trimmed by 6 bases and 1 base, with 8 bases remaining between them. CDR3 nucleotide sequence: TGTGCCAGTAGAGAAGCAGGCACAGATACGCAGTATTTT. Translated: CASREAGTDTQYF.

The chain recombines TRBV9 with TRBJ1-1, with 8 positions matching TRBD1. Germline loops: CDR1 SGDLS, CDR2 YYNGEE. The junction had 4 bases not matched to a gene; V was cut back by 3 bases and J by 0 bases. The CDR3 runs 15 residues. The CDR3 here is CASSAGQAVNTEAFF. CDR3 coding DNA: TGTGCCAGCAGCGCGGGACAGGCTGTGAACACTGAAGCTTTCTTT.

This clone came up a few times. Here the CDR3 DNA reads TGCAGCGTTGGGGGACAGGCCTTTGCGTGGGGGACCCAGTACTTC. Its protein is CSVGGQAFAWGTQYF. The chain carries TRBV29-1 and TRBJ2-5; 8 positions match TRBD1. Trimming at V came to 4 bases and at J to 7 bases, leaving 14 bases not matched to a gene. Germline lookup yields CDR1 SQVTM and CDR2 ANQGSEA. This CDR3 comprises 15 residues.

This clone turned up a few times. The chain uses TRBV5-4 and TRBJ2-2; D call uncertain. CDR1 and CDR2 from the germline V gene are SGHNT and YYREEE (reference sequence). V gave up 0 bases and J gave up 5 bases, with 14 bases separating them. This CDR3 is built from 16 residues. The CDR3 sequence: CASSLGGKFSTGELFF. The CDR3, as DNA: TGTGCCAGCAGCTTGGGAGGAAAATTTTCAACCGGGGAGCTGTTTTTT.

The table lists this clone with a few counts. The chain joins TRBV5-1 to TRBJ2-1, with 11 bases identical to TRBD1. CDR1 is SGHRS and CDR2 is YFSETQ in the germline V gene. Germline trimming cut 4 bases from V and 6 bases from J; bases unmatched to any gene: 3. The CDR3 extends over 14 amino acids. CDR3 protein: CASSTGTGGNEQFF. The CDR3 DNA reads as TGCGCCAGCAGCACCGGGACAGGGGGCAATGAGCAGTTCTTC. The full variable domain, rest sourced from reference TRBV5-1 and TRBJ2-1, is KAGVTQTPRYLIKTRGQQVTLSCSPISGHRSVSWYQQTPGQGLQFLFEYFSETQRNKGNFPGRFSGRQFSNSRSEMNVSTLELGDSALYLCASSTGTGGNEQFFGPGTRLTVL.

Here the CDR3 reads CASTPDSRTQYF. The CDR3 region has the DNA TGTGCCAGCACCCCCGACTCGAGGACCCAGTACTTC. The V gene is TRBV7-2, the J gene TRBJ2-5; the D is unclear. This CDR3 has 12 amino acids. Germline V gene lookup returns CDR1 SGHTA and CDR2 FQGNSA. The V gene lost 7 bases and the J gene lost 7 bases, with 13 bases spanning the gap.

The sample holds a few counts of this clone. The CDR3 loop reads CASGRDYNSPLHF. The CDR3 nucleotides read TGTGCCAGTGGACGGGACTATAATTCACCCCTCCACTTT. This chain links TRBV14 with TRBJ1-6; no clear D. Germline assignment: CDR1 SGHDN and CDR2 FVKESK. Trimming pared 9 bases from V and 3 bases from J, leaving 9 bases between. This CDR3 has 13 amino acids.

The chain has TRBV14 and TRBJ1-6, with 7 bases that match TRBD1. Germline values: CDR1 SGHDN, CDR2 FVKESK. This CDR3 has 14 amino acids. The V segment lost 4 bases and the J segment 7 bases; nucleotides outside the gene matches: 4. For the CDR3, the DNA is TGTGCCAGCAGCCCTGGGACAGCCAATTCACCCCTCCACTTT. Translation gives CASSPGTANSPLHF. The whole variable domain, filled in from reference TRBV14 and TRBJ1-6, reads EAGVTQFPSHSVIEKGQTVTLRCDPISGHDNLYWYRRVMGKEIKFLLHFVKESKQDESGMPNNRFLAERTGGTYSTLKVQPAELEDSGVYFCASSPGTANSPLHFGNGTRLTVT.

The chain recombines TRBV4-3 with TRBJ2-1, with TRBD2 matching 7 bases. Germline-derived CDR1 and CDR2 are LGHNA and YSLEER. The CDR3 is made up of 13 amino acids. Trimming cost V 2 bases and J 6 bases; bases outside gene matches: 1. The CDR3 spells CASSQTGGNEQFF. The CDR3 nucleotides read TGCGCCAGCAGCCAAACGGGGGGCAATGAGCAGTTCTTC.

This clone came up a few times. The chain combines TRBV6-6 with TRBJ1-2; the D is unclear. The CDR3 runs to 16 residues. The germline V gene encodes CDR1 MNHNY and CDR2 SVGAGI (reference sequence). V lost 0 bases and J lost 2, with 13 bases in between. CDR3 sequence: CASSYSGAFKNYGYTF. The CDR3 region has the DNA TGTGCCAGCAGTTACTCGGGCGCTTTTAAGAACTATGGCTACACCTTC.

In this sample, this clone turned up a few times. The gene calls are TRBV11-2 and TRBJ1-1; D is ambiguous. In germline, CDR1 is SGHAT, CDR2 FQNNGV. This CDR3 has 15 amino acids. V dropped 1 base and J dropped 1 base, with 10 bases sitting between them. The chain's CDR3 is CASSLVWTANTEAFF. The CDR3 DNA reads as TGTGCCAGCAGCTTAGTATGGACCGCGAACACTGAAGCTTTCTTT.

This chain connects TRBV29-1 to TRBJ1-2, with TRBD1 identical over 8 bases. V lost 7 bases to trimming and J lost 2 bases; unmatched junction nucleotides: 9. This CDR3 contains 14 residues. Germline CDR1 and CDR2: SQVTM and ANQGSEA. Here the CDR3 reads CSAGGTGWNYGYTF. In nucleotides, the CDR3 is TGCAGCGCCGGCGGGACAGGTTGGAACTATGGCTACACCTTC.

This rearrangement joins TRBV5-6 to TRBJ1-2; maybe TRBD1 (6 bases). CDR3 size: 15 residues. The V and J ends lost 4 bases and 3 bases respectively, with 16 bases between them. Germline CDR1 reads SGHDT; CDR2 reads YYEEEE. The CDR3: CASSVRDMSHYGYTF. The DNA of the CDR3 is TGTGCCAGCAGCGTCCGGGACATGTCCCACTATGGCTACACCTTC.

This clone was found a few times. At one end the junction does not follow the germline gene, possibly because of a read error. The V call is TRBV7-7, the J call TRBJ2-3; 8 bases fit TRBD2. The CDR3 extends over 14 amino acids. Germline V CDR1 and CDR2: SSHAT, FNYEAQ (reference sequence). This CDR3 reads CASSSREGTDTQYF. DNA for the CDR3: TGTGCTAGCAGCTCTCGGGAGGGTACAGATACGCAGTATTTT.

The chain links TRBV4-1 to TRBJ1-2; TRBD1 is a possible D gene (5 bases). Trimming stripped 6 bases from V and 2 bases from J, with 13 bases between. This CDR3 region has 14 residues. Germline CDR1 reads MGHRA; CDR2 reads YSYEKL. The CDR3 region is CASRLDSLNYGYTF. DNA for the CDR3: TGCGCCAGCAGACTTGACAGTCTAAACTATGGCTACACCTTC.

The chain joins TRBV9 to TRBJ1-4, with 9 bases fitting TRBD1. There are 16 residues in the CDR3. The V gene's germline CDR1 is SGDLS and CDR2 YYNGEE. Trimming cost V 0 bases and J 4 bases; bases outside gene matches: 4. The CDR3 coding sequence is TGTGCCAGCAGCGTAGAAAGGGGACAGGGTAATGAAAAACTGTTTTTT. Encoded protein: CASSVERGQGNEKLFF.